A few counts support the clone carrying this TCR beta chain. Via MiXCR, TCRdb re-called the 5' RACE reads, giving one row per CDR3 protein. Of some 130,000 distinct CDR3 sequences in the sample, roughly 6% were seen once. These data come from a study of T-cell memory formation after mild COVID-19. CDR3 length: 16 amino acids. J gave up 2 bases and V 6 bases, and 13 bases lay outside the gene matches. This chain links TRBV12-3 or TRBV12-4 with TRBJ2-7; 7 positions agree with TRBD1. The sequence was collected from an adult woman who had mild COVID-19 (a few samples of this study predate the infection). Cell type and time point are not known. What was sequenced was PBMCs or a T cell subset sorted from them (not recorded which). This CDR3 is CASSPRQGEGAYEQYF. The DNA for the CDR3 is TGTGCCAGCAGCCCTCGACAGGGCGAGGGTGCCTACGAGCAGTACTTC.